The 20 T cell receptor beta chains in this list originate from one sample, sequenced in a study of T cells in localized non-small cell lung cancer. Repertoires were generated with immunoSEQ multiplex PCR, while TCRdb's copy carries only in-frame clones and drops some. The sample includes roughly 3,000 clones, roughly 45% of them seen just once. The specimen comprised lung tumor tissue, sampled before any cancer treatment. The receptors stem from a male donor aged 60 or over with stage I lung adenocarcinoma.

This clone was observed a few times. The V call is TRBV5-1, the J call TRBJ1-5; D might be TRBD1 (6 bases). V lost 0 bases to trimming and J lost 6 bases, with 10 bases between them. The CDR3 extends over 14 amino acids. Germline values: CDR1 SGHRS, CDR2 YFSETQ. DNA of the CDR3: TGCGCCAGCAGCTTGGAGGGGGTAGGTCAGCCCCAGCATTTT. Protein sequence: CASSLEGVGQPQHF. Based on the CDR3 plus reference TRBV5-1 and TRBJ1-5, the full variable domain is KAGVTQTPRYLIKTRGQQVTLSCSPISGHRSVSWYQQTPGQGLQFLFEYFSETQRNKGNFPGRFSGRQFSNSRSEMNVSTLELGDSALYLCASSLEGVGQPQHFGDGTRLSIL.

The V and J genes are TRBV11-3 and TRBJ2-5; D might be TRBD1 (5 bases). The V and J ends lost 3 bases and 2 bases respectively, with 10 bases between them. CDR3 length equals 14 residues. Germline CDR1 is SGHNT and CDR2 is YENEEA. Written as DNA, the CDR3 is TGTGCCAGCAGCTTTGGAAGGGGTCAAGAGACCCAGTACTTC. Translating gives CASSFGRGQETQYF. The complete variable domain, with remaining parts taken from reference TRBV11-3 and TRBJ2-5, reads EAGVVQSPRYKIIEKKQPVAFWCNPISGHNTLYWYLQNLGQGPELLIRYENEEAVDDSQLPKDRFSAERLKGVDSTLKIQPAELGDSAVYLCASSFGRGQETQYFGPGTRLLVL.

The chain employs TRBV6-8 and TRBJ2-7, with a weak D call TRBD2 (7 bases). The V and J ends lost 7 bases and 1 base respectively, with 14 bases between them. The V gene's germline CDR1 is MNHGY and CDR2 SAAAGT. The CDR3 spans 14 residues. The DNA for the CDR3 is TGTGCCAGCAAAATACAGGGAGGGTCCTACGAGCAGTACTTC. Encoded protein: CASKIQGGSYEQYF.

This clone is deemed medium-sized. The chain carries TRBV9 and TRBJ2-7; the D is unclear. CDR3 size: 14 residues. Looked up from germline, CDR1 is SGDLS and CDR2 is YYNGEE. V lost 4 bases to trimming and J lost 2 bases, with 13 bases between them. In nucleotides, the CDR3 is TGTGCCAGCAGCCCACGCGCAGCAGCCTACGAGCAGTACTTC. Translation gives CASSPRAAAYEQYF.

This clone was observed a handful of times. The genes are TRBV28 and TRBJ1-5; D might be TRBD1 (6 bases). Germline-derived CDR1 and CDR2 are MDHEN and SYDVKM. The V end was cut by 6 bases, the J end by 6 bases, with 15 bases between. The CDR3 spans 14 residues. The CDR3 here is CASRKGQPTQPQHF. For the CDR3, the DNA is TGTGCCAGCAGAAAAGGACAGCCCACTCAGCCCCAGCATTTT.

This clone was counted only a few times. The chain links TRBV7-1 to TRBJ2-5; 12 nucleotides agree with TRBD1. TRBV7-1 is an open reading frame, and its role is uncertain. V shed 5 bases and J 5 bases; nucleotides not matched to a gene: 9. The CDR3 is 16 amino acids. Written as DNA, the CDR3 is TGTGCCAGCAGCACCACCGGGACAGGGGGCGAGGAGACCCAGTACTTC. Residues: CASSTTGTGGEETQYF.

This clone was seen a handful of times. V gene TRBV30 combines with J gene TRBJ1-5; TRBD1 matches 8 bases. The length of the CDR3 is 13 residues. J gave up 6 bases and V 2 bases, and 3 bases lay outside the gene matches. Germline assignment: CDR1 GTSNPN and CDR2 SVGIG (reference sequence). CDR3 residues: CAWSTGGSQPQHF. The DNA for the CDR3 is TGTGCCTGGAGTACAGGGGGTAGTCAGCCCCAGCATTTT.

The chain combines TRBV28 with TRBJ1-3, with 7 bases aligning to TRBD1. J lost 4 bases, V lost 3 bases, and 6 bases had no gene match. The CDR3 extends over 15 amino acids. CDR1 MDHEN and CDR2 SYDVKM come from the germline V gene. The CDR3, as DNA: TGTGCCAGCAGTTTTATTCGGGACAGCGGAAACACCATATATTTT. Translating it yields CASSFIRDSGNTIYF.

This sequence joins TRBV28 and TRBJ2-5, with TRBD1 matching 7 bases. The V gene end was trimmed by 3 bases and the J gene end by 2 bases; junction bases not matched to a gene: 9. This CDR3 region has 16 residues. Germline CDR1 and CDR2: MDHEN and SYDVKM. CDR3 amino acids: CASSLRTGPPQETQYF. As DNA, the CDR3 is TGTGCCAGCAGTTTGAGGACAGGCCCCCCTCAAGAGACCCAGTACTTC. Combining the CDR3 with reference TRBV28 and TRBJ2-5 gives the whole variable domain DVKVTQSSRYLVKRTGEKVFLECVQDMDHENMFWYRQDPGLGLRLIYFSYDVKMKEKGDIPEGYSVSREKKERFSLILESASTNQTSMYLCASSLRTGPPQETQYFGPGTRLLVL.

The chain employs TRBV23-1 and TRBJ2-1, with 7 bases identical to TRBD2. TRBV23-1 is treated as an ORF (open reading frame) with a function not yet certain. CDR3 size: 16 residues. V dropped 5 bases and J dropped 0; count of bases not matched to a gene: 7. CDR3 DNA sequence: TGCGCCAGCAGTGAGGGACGGGAGGTCTCCTACAATGAGCAGTTCTTC. It specifies CASSEGREVSYNEQFF.

The chain links TRBV5-1 to TRBJ2-4; D possibly matches TRBD1 or TRBD2 (6 bases each). V was shortened by 0 bases and J by 3 bases, with 13 bases between the two germline ends. Per the germline V gene, CDR1 is SGHRS and CDR2 is YFSETQ. CDR3 length: 16 residues. The CDR3 spells CASSLAEGGGKNIQYF. The CDR3 nucleotides are TGCGCCAGCAGCTTGGCCGAGGGGGGAGGCAAAAACATTCAGTACTTC.

The genes are TRBV10-2 and TRBJ2-7; 7 nucleotides line up with TRBD2. J lost 3 bases, V lost 8 bases, and 4 bases had no gene match. Germline values: CDR1 WSHSY, CDR2 SAAADI. The CDR3 extends over 12 amino acids. The CDR3 DNA is TGCGCCAGCCAAAGCGGGATCTACGAGCAGTACTTC. It codes for CASQSGIYEQYF.

V and J are TRBV11-1 and TRBJ1-4; tentatively, D is TRBD1 (6 bases). The germline V gene has CDR1 SGHAT and CDR2 FQDESV (reference sequence). The CDR3 runs to 14 residues. Trimming removed 5 bases at V and 10 bases at J, with 17 bases between. In DNA, the CDR3 is TGTGCCAGCAGCCCAACGGGGGGCTCCGGAAAACTGTTTTTT. As protein: CASSPTGGSGKLFF.

This chain joins TRBV30 and TRBJ1-5; D is uncertain. V dropped 2 bases and J dropped 3 bases, with 14 bases sitting between them. The CDR3 loop spans 15 amino acids. CDR1 and CDR2 from the germline V gene are GTSNPN and SVGIG (reference sequence). The CDR3 nucleotides read TGTGCCTGGAGTCCCGTGGGCAGGAACAATCAGCCCCAGCATTTT. As protein: CAWSPVGRNNQPQHF.

This rearrangement joins TRBV6-8 to TRBJ2-1; 9 bases align to TRBD1. This CDR3 has 16 amino acids. The V and J ends lost 5 bases and 5 bases, in that order; junction bases with no gene match: 10. Germline CDR1 reads MNHGY; CDR2 reads SAAAGT. CDR3 nucleotides: TGTGCCAGCAGTGTCCTACCGGGACAGGGTCACAATGAGCAGTTCTTC. It codes for CASSVLPGQGHNEQFF.

V gene TRBV6-8 combines with J gene TRBJ2-7; no firm D call. The length of the CDR3 is 13 residues. Per the germline V gene, CDR1 is MNHGY and CDR2 is SAAAGT. Trimming cost V 5 bases and J 9 bases, with 17 bases left between them. Here the CDR3 reads CASSLSGAGVQYF. The CDR3, as DNA: TGTGCCAGCAGTCTCTCCGGAGCTGGGGTGCAGTACTTC.

Only a few counts were recorded for this clone. The V call is TRBV18, the J call TRBJ2-2; TRBD1 matches at 7 bases. The CDR3 runs 15 residues. Germline V gives CDR1 KGHSH, CDR2 LQKENI. V lost 1 base and J lost 1; bases outside the gene matches: 0. CDR3 sequence (DNA): TGTGCCAGCTCACCACGGACAGGGAACACCGGGGAGCTGTTTTTT. It translates to CASSPRTGNTGELFF.

This chain connects TRBV11-3 to TRBJ1-2; 11 bases are a match to TRBD1. CDR1 and CDR2 (germline): SGHNT, YENEEA. This CDR3 spans 14 amino acids. The ends lost 5 bases at V and 7 bases at J; junction bases unmatched: 6. This CDR3 reads CASSPGQGARGYTF. In DNA form, the CDR3 reads TGTGCCAGCAGCCCCGGACAGGGGGCGCGTGGCTACACCTTC.

The chain has TRBV9 and TRBJ1-1; D unresolved. Germline CDR1 is SGDLS and CDR2 is YYNGEE. The CDR3 is made up of 15 amino acids. Trimming took 5 bases from V and 1 from J, leaving 15 bases between them. CDR3 sequence: CASSLDPGGNTEAFF. CDR3 sequence (DNA): TGTGCCAGCAGTCTTGATCCGGGAGGGAACACTGAAGCTTTCTTT.

By sample fraction, this clone is medium-sized (0.01 to 0.1%). The V call is TRBV19, the J call TRBJ1-5; no definite D call. Germline V gene sequence: CDR1 LNHDA, CDR2 SQIVND (reference sequence). CDR3 length: 14 residues. Trimming removed 3 bases at V and 3 bases at J, with 9 bases between. CDR3 DNA: TGTGCCAGTAGTATGTCGGGCGCCAATCAGCCCCAGCATTTT. Encoded protein: CASSMSGANQPQHF. Full variable domain (rest looked up from reference TRBV19 and TRBJ1-5): DGGITQSPKYLFRKEGQNVTLSCEQNLNHDAMYWYRQDPGQGLRLIYYSQIVNDFQKGDIAEGYSVSREKKESFPLTVTSAQKNPTAFYLCASSMSGANQPQHFGDGTRLSIL.